This record covers a single T cell receptor (beta chain). Many counts were recorded for this clonotype. The specificity of this receptor is unknown. The input lacks base qualities; no much larger clone sits a single base away. Stable Graves' hyperthyroidism was defined as the absence of progression to ophthalmopathy over 18 months of follow-up. The hyperthyroidism patients were between 18 and 65 years old and newly diagnosed, with a disease duration of less than 2 months. Any patient with an uncontrolled infection, another autoimmune disease, pregnancy or lactation was excluded. Diagnoses were based on clinical symptoms, serum thyroxine and TRAb, thyroid ultrasound and orbital computed tomography. Ficoll-Paque density gradient centrifugation was used to isolate PBMCs from under 11 ml of fresh peripheral blood. Total RNA was extracted using Trizol reagent, and RNA quality was assessed on an Agilent 2100 Bioanalyzer.

The CDR3 sequence holds 15 residues, the cysteine and phenylalanine included. Only the CDR3 DNA stays, 45 bases, in frame from base 1. The V and J ends are trimmed by 4 bases and 4 bases, leaving 14 bases between them. The CDR1 and CDR2 encoded by the germline V gene are SGHRS and YFSETQ. Amplification of TCR beta CDR3 regions was carried out from RNA transcripts. The TCR CDR3 was subjected to a first round of RT-PCR using the HTBI primer set and the Qiagen OneStep RT-PCR kit. Libraries were constructed in a second round of multiplex PCR, after which size selection and purification were performed. The libraries were sequenced on an Illumina HiSeq2000 using paired-end 100 bp reads. Regarding the original processing steps: SOAPnuke was used to process the raw data, with reads discarded if the reads contained adapters or uncalled bases, had a mean Phred below 15, or lacked an exact constant-primer or identifier match. COPE v1.2.5 was used to merge high-quality paired reads, and clonotypes were defined as unique nucleotide sequences. Clonotypes were aligned to IMGT TRBV, TRBD and TRBJ reference segments using MiTCR v1.1. Only V-J combinations with frequency above 0.0001, covering about 99% of repertoires, were analysed. The TCS score was defined as the ratio of F50 (clonal expansion) to E x V (chaos), calculated using BLOSUM62-based TCRdist between CDR3 peptides within each V-J. Welch's t-statistics and random forest reduced roughly 530 V-J features to fewer than 15, which were used in a naive Bayes classifier (R e1071). TCRdb itself trimmed the public reads at Q25 with fastp, ran MiXCR and retained productive beta chains. Rows matching on CDR3 protein sequence are summarized as one entry with the most common DNA and genes. The V and J calls and clone size come from TCRdb's table, not from the authors' own analysis. The table for this sample lists about 380,000 distinct CDR3 sequences; around 13% of them were counted only once. Roughly 9.6% of the sample belongs to the ten largest clones.

This sample stems from a study of T cells in Graves' hyperthyroidism and ophthalmopathy (dated by TCRdb to 2018 to 2020). A note on the overall study: Peripheral blood was sampled at the time of initial diagnosis, prior to any treatment. A discovery cohort of fewer than 110 patients, 43 with Graves' ophthalmopathy and more than 55 with stable Graves' hyperthyroidism, was used to find distinguishing TCR V-J signatures. Prospective prediction of ophthalmopathy was tested in an independent validation cohort consisting of fewer than 20 hyperthyroidism patients and 17 patients who later progressed to ophthalmopathy. The 95 to 100 discovery patients were randomly split 7:3 into training and test sets. Thyroid tissue and blood T-cell repertoires from six Graves' hyperthyroidism patients were also compared in the study. Following sampling, methimazole starting at 30 mg daily was given to hyperthyroidism patients, and high-dose intravenous methylprednisolone was given to ophthalmopathy patients. The paper reports TCR Vbeta CDR3 sequencing of some 140 peripheral blood samples: around 41 ophthalmopathy, fewer than 80 hyperthyroidism and some 17 progressor patients. What the work shows at the level of the full study, not this receptor alone: In validation, progression to ophthalmopathy was predicted by the model with 70.59% sensitivity and 72.22% specificity, a median of 6.5 months before onset. In cross-validation, a model built on a 13 V-J signature told ophthalmopathy apart from stable hyperthyroidism with approximately 91% sensitivity and approximately 81% specificity, and in testing the same model reached 80%/75%. No statistical method was used to fix the sample size in advance, and group allocation was not hidden from the investigators. Most expanded thyroid clonotypes (frequency above 0.001) were also detected in blood, a finding suggesting that blood repertoires may reflect thyroid immune responses.

The sequenced material came from blood. This chain is built from TRBV5-1 and TRBJ2-2, and perhaps TRBD2 as D gene, on 8 matching bases. The TCR originated in a woman aged 55-75 years with Graves' hyperthyroidism. The DNA reads as follows: TGCGCCAGCAGCCTTAGCGGGACAGCCACCGGGGAGCTGTTTTTT. Its product reads: CASSLSGTATGELFF. Joined to the reference TRBV5-1 and TRBJ2-2 proteins, this CDR3 gives the full variable domain: KAGVTQTPRYLIKTRGQQVTLSCSPISGHRSVSWYQQTPGQGLQFLFEYFSETQRNKGNFPGRFSGRQFSNSRSEMNVSTLELGDSALYLCASSLSGTATGELFFGEGSRLTVL.